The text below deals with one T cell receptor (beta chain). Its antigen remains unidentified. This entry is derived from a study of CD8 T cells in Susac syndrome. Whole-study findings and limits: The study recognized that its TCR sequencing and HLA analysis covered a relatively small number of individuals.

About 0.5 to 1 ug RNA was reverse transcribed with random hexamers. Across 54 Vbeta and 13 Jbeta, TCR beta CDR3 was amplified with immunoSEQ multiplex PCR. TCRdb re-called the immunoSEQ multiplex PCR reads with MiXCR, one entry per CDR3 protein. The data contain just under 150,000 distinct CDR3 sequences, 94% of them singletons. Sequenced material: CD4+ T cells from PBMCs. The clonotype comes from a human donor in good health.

CDR3 sequence: CASSQVRDTGAFF. CDR3 bases: TGTGCCAGCAGCCAAGTGAGAGACACGGGAGCTTTCTTT. The chain combines TRBV14 with TRBJ1-1, with D uncertain. The CDR3 extends over 13 amino acids. Germline values: CDR1 SGHDN, CDR2 FVKESK. V shed 1 base and J shed 10 bases, with 13 bases lying between them.